This note documents a single T cell receptor beta chain sequence. Its target is not known. Expressed TCRB transcripts were sequenced, since all the RNA that had been isolated was reverse transcribed. Naive, central memory and regulatory T cell samples averaged roughly 3.6 million immunoSEQ reads each. Only in-frame clones appear in the TCRdb table, and some are missing; sequencing was by immunoSEQ multiplex PCR. Among about 40,000 clones listed, approximately 50% were seen once. This entry is derived from a study of beta chain features in type 1 diabetes. Study observations and caveats: More deletions and fewer insertions at VDJ junctions were found in patients with type 1 diabetes. Cells carrying high TCR expression could end up over-represented when cDNA is sequenced.

This CDR3 has 19 amino acids. Unmatched junction bases numbered 13, after V lost 0 bases and J lost 5 bases. Germline V CDR1 and CDR2: MNHNS, SASEGT. The V gene is TRBV6-1, the J gene TRBJ2-3; TRBD2 matches 11 bases. This clonotype was obtained from a woman between 18 and 30 years old in good health. Sequencing was done on a sample of central memory CD4+ T cells from blood. The CDR3 loop is CASSEAVGTSGLRKDTQYF. CDR3 bases: TGTGCCAGCAGTGAAGCTGTAGGGACTAGCGGCCTGAGGAAAGATACGCAGTATTTT.